Listed below are T cell receptor beta chains from one sample, sequenced in a study of shared clonotypes between healthy human individuals. Libraries were prepared by immunoSEQ multiplex PCR; TCRdb keeps only in-frame clonotypes and omits some of them. The data hold about 2.1 million clones, with approximately 94% observed a single time. Sequenced: naive CD8+ T cells from PBMCs. These receptors all come from a man between 18 and 35 years old in good health. Some clones in this sample may be carry-over from other donors' samples. Both conserved end residues are part of each CDR3. The D gene is left open where the match is weak. Part of the rows lack a size; the others show once, few, many or a class for expanded clones.

V gene	D gene	clone size	J gene	CDR3 DNA	CDR3 protein
TRBV27	NA	NA	TRBJ1-5	TGTGCCAGCAGTTTACTGGGAGGCAATCAGCCCCAGCATTTT	CASSLLGGNQPQHF
TRBV18	NA	once	TRBJ2-1	TGTGCCAGCTCACCACCCCATAGCTTGGTCGACAATGAGCAGTTCTTC	CASSPPHSLVDNEQFF
TRBV4-1	NA	once	TRBJ2-7	TGCGCCAGCAGCCAGGTGACTAGAGACTACGAGCAGTACTTC	CASSQVTRDYEQYF
TRBV7-9	TRBD1	NA	TRBJ2-7	TGTGCCAGCAGCTTGAGTGAGGGACAGGGTAGCGAGCAGTACTTC	CASSLSEGQGSEQYF
TRBV28	NA	NA	TRBJ1-5	TGTGCCAGCGTCCCCGCCGGGTCCTATAGCAATCAGCCCCAGCATTTT	CASVPAGSYSNQPQHF
TRBV5-4	NA	once	TRBJ2-7	TGTGCCAGCAGCCAGCTTGGGGGTTTTGACGAGCAGTACTTC	CASSQLGGFDEQYF
TRBV11-2	NA	NA	TRBJ2-7	TGTGCCAGCAGCTACAACTACGAGCAGTACTTC	CASSYNYEQYF
TRBV5-1	NA	NA	TRBJ2-6	TGCGCCAGCATGGTATCTGGGGCCAACGTCCTGACTTTC	CASMVSGANVLTF
TRBV11-2	TRBD2	NA	TRBJ2-5	TGTGCCAGCAGCGCGCGACTAGCGGGAGGGAAAGAGACCCAGTACTTC	CASSARLAGGKETQYF
TRBV9	TRBD1	few	TRBJ1-1	TGTGCCAGCAGCGCGGGGGACAGGGTGACTGAAGCTTTCTTT	CASSAGDRVTEAFF
TRBV19	TRBD1	NA	TRBJ2-7	TGTGCCAGTAGCGACAGGGGGATGGGCTACGAGCAGTACTTC	CASSDRGMGYEQYF
TRBV27	NA	NA	TRBJ1-4	TGTGCCAGCAGTTTCTATAATGAAAAACTGTTTTTT	CASSFYNEKLFF
TRBV4-1	NA	NA	TRBJ2-7	TGCGCCAGCAGCCAAGACAGGGGTAGGAGCTCCTACGAGCAGTACTTC	CASSQDRGRSSYEQYF
TRBV2	NA	NA	TRBJ1-2	TGTGCCAGCGACGGGGGCTATGGCTACACCTTC	CASDGGYGYTF
TRBV28	NA	NA	TRBJ1-5	TGTGCCAGCAGCCAAGACAAGAATCAGCCCCAGCATTTT	CASSQDKNQPQHF
TRBV4-3	TRBD1	NA	TRBJ1-2	TGCGCCAGCAGCCAACTACCCAGGGGGCCCTATGGCTACACCTTC	CASSQLPRGPYGYTF
TRBV7-9	TRBD2	NA	TRBJ2-1	TGTGCCAGCAGCCGACCGAGACTAGCGGGTCGAGGTGAGCAGTTCTTC	CASSRPRLAGRGEQFF
TRBV11-3	NA	NA	TRBJ1-3	TGTGCCAGCAGCTTAGTCCGGGATGCGACCATATATTTT	CASSLVRDATIYF
TRBV6-5	NA	NA	TRBJ2-3	TGTGCCAGCAGTGCCCTTGGCGACACAGATACGCAGTATTTT	CASSALGDTDTQYF
TRBV9	TRBD2	NA	TRBJ2-1	TGTGCCAGCAGCTCTAGTCGACTAGCGGGGACGTACAATGAGCAGTTCTTC	CASSSSRLAGTYNEQFF
TRBV29-1	NA	NA	TRBJ2-7	TGCAGCGTTGAGACCGTTCTGTACGAGCAGTACTTC	CSVETVLYEQYF
TRBV5-6	NA	NA	TRBJ2-7	TGTGCCAGCAGCCGGCAGGAGGTATCCTACGAGCAGTACTTC	CASSRQEVSYEQYF
TRBV27	TRBD1	NA	TRBJ2-2	TGTGCCAGCAGAATTGGGACAGTGAACACCGGGGAGCTGTTTTTT	CASRIGTVNTGELFF
TRBV4-1	TRBD2	NA	TRBJ2-7	TGCGCCAGCAGCCAACAAGGGACTAGCGGGAGGGCCTACGAGCAGTACTTC	CASSQQGTSGRAYEQYF
TRBV9	TRBD1	NA	TRBJ1-4	TGTGCCAGCAGCGAGGACAGGGGAACTAATGAAAAACTGTTTTTT	CASSEDRGTNEKLFF